The clone carrying this T cell receptor beta chain was observed a handful of times. The data stem from a study of blood T cell repertoires in COVID-19. Study-level information: The cDNA or gDNA used as material had been derived from T cells, B-cell-depleted T cells, or PBMCs.

Authors' processing steps: Nucleated cell number was recorded as an estimate derived from reference gene primer amplification. The data were produced by immunoSEQ multiplex PCR, yet TCRdb's version contains in-frame clones alone and is incomplete. The V and J calls and the clone size are those of that table, but D and trimming were determined from the DNA. This table holds a few hundred thousand clones, over 60% found once. Germline V gene data show CDR1 as MNHNY and CDR2 as SVGAGI (reference sequence). With V trimmed by 10 bases and J by 4 bases, 1 base remained unmatched. The CDR3 length is 11 residues.

This clonotype was sampled from a woman between 70 and 85 years old with acute or convalescent COVID-19. The gene calls are TRBV6-6 and TRBJ2-1, with TRBD2 matching 7 bases. The sequencing input was peripheral blood. DNA of the CDR3: TGTGCCATGGGGGGGTACAATGAGCAGTTCTTC. Encoded protein: CAMGGYNEQFF.